Sequencing of this TCR beta chain was carried out in a study of human T cells and chemical hapten exposure. This clonotype was recorded many times. Antigen specificity is unknown. The germline V gene encodes CDR1 MNHNY and CDR2 SVGAGI (reference sequence). Germline trimming cut 2 bases from V and 4 bases from J; bases unmatched to any gene: 8. CDR3 length: 17 amino acids. As to time point: patch test 1, 2 weeks after DPC sensitization. Described treatment: therapeutic diphenylcyclopropenone sensitization with weekly scalp DPC. Broader study findings: No change in TCRs above 1 in 1000 frequency was produced by DPC sensitization. Large CDR3 similarity clusters arose significantly more often from expanded TCRs than from controls.

From the RACE reads, TCRdb called clonotypes with MiXCR, one entry per CDR3 protein. The data contain under 200,000 distinct CDR3 sequences, about 15% of them singletons. The chain joins TRBV6-6 to TRBJ2-5; 12 positions match TRBD2. Here the sequenced sample was whole blood, taken in connection with sensitization to the hapten diphenylcyclopropenone (DPC). The clonotype comes from a woman aged 25 to 39 with alopecia areata. Some clones in this sample may be carry-over from other donors' samples. The CDR3 here is CASSYGPSGGDRETQYF. CDR3 bases: TGTGCCAGCAGTTACGGGCCTAGCGGGGGGGATCGAGAGACCCAGTACTTC.